This record looks at one T cell receptor beta chain sequence and its context. Its specificity is not known. Produced via immunoSEQ multiplex PCR; TCRdb's table is partial and in-frame only. The sample lists tens of thousands of clones, around 68% seen once, with about 17% in the top ten. This specimen comes from a study of vaccination effects on CD4 cells after COVID-19. At the level of the study: Of the BNT162b2 and mRNA-1273 vaccines, participants received two doses of one or the other.

Notes on the study in general: Late post-vaccination samples showed marked contraction of infection- and vaccine-induced clones.

The CDR3 has 13 residues. J gave up 10 bases and V 1 base, and 3 bases lay outside the gene matches. Germline V gives CDR1 MNHEY, CDR2 SMNVEV (reference sequence). Antigen-specific CD4+ T cells were first expanded with viral peptide pools by the ViraFEST assay and only then sequenced. After around nine days in culture, the CD4+ T cells were isolated. Vaccine recipients, nucleocapsid antibody negative, had no prior SARS-CoV-2 infection. Replacing half the medium with IL-2 medium was done on days 3 and 7. This specimen consisted of CD4+ T cells from PBMCs cultured with SARS-CoV-2 spike peptides, obtained before COVID-19 vaccination. The V and J genes are TRBV27 and TRBJ2-1, with 8 bases that match TRBD2. The receptor's source is a human donor who received a COVID-19 vaccine. CDR3 amino acids: CASSLYRGGEQFF. Here the CDR3 DNA reads TGTGCCAGCAGTTTATATCGGGGGGGGGAGCAGTTCTTC.